The table lists the clone carrying this T cell receptor (beta chain) with a few counts. This entry comes from a study of T-cell reconstitution after alpha-beta-depleted transplantation in children. Preparation of the TCRbeta library involved a method that used unique molecular identifiers. Using its own MiXCR run on the PCR reads, TCRdb lists one record per CDR3 protein. The table lists almost 400,000 distinct CDR3 sequences, 20% of them singletons. The source was PBMCs from the stem cell graft donor, collected from the stem cell graft. The receptor's source is a human donor who donated a stem cell graft to a child with acute myeloid leukemia.

The CDR3 is CASSFVGVENIQYF. Written as DNA, the CDR3 is TGTGCCAGCAGTTTCGTAGGGGTTGAAAACATTCAGTACTTC. The V and J genes are TRBV27 and TRBJ2-4; D might be TRBD1 (5 bases). The ends were cut back, 3 bases at V and 5 bases at J, with 11 bases in the middle. This CDR3 is 14 amino acids long. Germline V gene data show CDR1 as MNHEY and CDR2 as SMNVEV (reference sequence).